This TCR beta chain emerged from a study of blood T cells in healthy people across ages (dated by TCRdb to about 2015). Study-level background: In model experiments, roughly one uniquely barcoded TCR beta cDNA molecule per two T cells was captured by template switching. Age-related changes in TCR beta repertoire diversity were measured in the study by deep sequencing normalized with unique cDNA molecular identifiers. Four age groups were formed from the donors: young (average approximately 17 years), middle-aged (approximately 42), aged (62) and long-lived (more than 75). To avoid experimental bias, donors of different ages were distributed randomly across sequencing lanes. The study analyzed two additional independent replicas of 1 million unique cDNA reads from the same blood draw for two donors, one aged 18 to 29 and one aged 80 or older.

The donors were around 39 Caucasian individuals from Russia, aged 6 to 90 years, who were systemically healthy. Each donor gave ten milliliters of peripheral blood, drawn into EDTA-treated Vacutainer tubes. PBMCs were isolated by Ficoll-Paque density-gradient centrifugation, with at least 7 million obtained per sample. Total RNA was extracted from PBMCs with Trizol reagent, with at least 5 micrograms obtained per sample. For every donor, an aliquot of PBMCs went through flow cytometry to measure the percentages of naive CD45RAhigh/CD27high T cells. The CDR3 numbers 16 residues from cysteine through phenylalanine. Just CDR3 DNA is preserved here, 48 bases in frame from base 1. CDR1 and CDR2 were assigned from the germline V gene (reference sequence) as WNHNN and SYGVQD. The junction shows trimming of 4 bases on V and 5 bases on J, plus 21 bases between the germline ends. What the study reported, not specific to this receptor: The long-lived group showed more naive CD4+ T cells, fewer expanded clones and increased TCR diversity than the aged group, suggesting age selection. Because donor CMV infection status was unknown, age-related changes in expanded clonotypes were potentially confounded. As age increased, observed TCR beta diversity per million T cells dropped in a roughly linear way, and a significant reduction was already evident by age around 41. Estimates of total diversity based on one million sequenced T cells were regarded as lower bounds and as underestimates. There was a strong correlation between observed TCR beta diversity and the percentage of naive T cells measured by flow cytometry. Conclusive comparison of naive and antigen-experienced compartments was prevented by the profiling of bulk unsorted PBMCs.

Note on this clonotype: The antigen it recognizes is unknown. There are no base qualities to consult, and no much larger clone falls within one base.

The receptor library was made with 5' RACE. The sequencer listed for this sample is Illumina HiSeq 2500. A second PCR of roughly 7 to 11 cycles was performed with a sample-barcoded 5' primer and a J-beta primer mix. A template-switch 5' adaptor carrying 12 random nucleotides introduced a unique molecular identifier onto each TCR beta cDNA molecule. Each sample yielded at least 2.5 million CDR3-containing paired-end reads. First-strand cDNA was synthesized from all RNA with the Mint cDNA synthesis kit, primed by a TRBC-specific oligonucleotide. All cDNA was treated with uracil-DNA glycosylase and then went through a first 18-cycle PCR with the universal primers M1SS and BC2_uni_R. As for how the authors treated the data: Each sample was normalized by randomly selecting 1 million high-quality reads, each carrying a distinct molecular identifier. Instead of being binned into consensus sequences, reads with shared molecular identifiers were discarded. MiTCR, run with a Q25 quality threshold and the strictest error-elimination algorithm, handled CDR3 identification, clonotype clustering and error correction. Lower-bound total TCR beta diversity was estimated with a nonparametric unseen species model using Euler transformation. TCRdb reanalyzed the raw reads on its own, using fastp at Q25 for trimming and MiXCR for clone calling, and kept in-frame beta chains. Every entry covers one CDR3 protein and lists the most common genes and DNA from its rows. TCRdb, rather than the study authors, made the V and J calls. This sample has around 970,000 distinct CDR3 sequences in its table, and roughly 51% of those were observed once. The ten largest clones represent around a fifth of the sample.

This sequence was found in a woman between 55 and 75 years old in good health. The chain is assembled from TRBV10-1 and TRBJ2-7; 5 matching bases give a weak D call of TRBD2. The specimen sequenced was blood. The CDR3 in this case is CASSAGKSGSRNEQYF. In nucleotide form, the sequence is TGCGCCAGCAGTGCGGGGAAGAGCGGATCACGGAACGAGCAGTACTTC.